This T cell receptor (beta chain) is drawn from a study of cytomegalovirus exposure and HLA in healthy donors. On the study more broadly: From donors who were HLA-typed, an early data release held approximately 91 million unique TCRs.

This clone was detected only once. Its cognate antigen is unknown. All the people who gave samples were healthy bone marrow donors. Nominal health characterized the donors when sampled, though unrecorded immune exposures were likely. Per the germline V gene, CDR1 is SGDLS and CDR2 is YYNGEE. The CDR3 totals 14 residues. The V segment lost 0 bases and the J segment 2 bases; nucleotides outside the gene matches: 1. Whole-study results and caveats: Later analysis demonstrated an association between a missense DCLRE1C variant and TCR beta V- and J-gene trimming.

In the PCR, 60 Vbeta and 13 Jbeta primers were used. Repertoires were generated with immunoSEQ multiplex PCR, while TCRdb's copy carries only in-frame clones and drops some. The table shows about 100,000 clones, with under 80% occurring only once. The receptor was isolated from a woman aged 45-65 years in good health and CMV-seropositive. J is TRBJ1-2 and V is TRBV9; 7 bases are a match to TRBD1. Sequencing was performed on PBMCs. The CDR3 nucleotides read TGTGCCAGCAGCGTAGAACAGGGGAACTATGGCTACACCTTC. Amino acid sequence: CASSVEQGNYGYTF.